This TCR beta chain derives from a study of CD8 T cells in ankylosing spondylitis. Researchers built TCR beta libraries using quantitative 5'-RACE with molecular barcodes. In TCRdb, the 5' RACE reads were re-called with MiXCR into one record per CDR3 protein. The sample records 200,000 to 250,000 distinct CDR3 sequences, roughly 25% being singletons. CDR3 length: 16 residues. V was pared by 5 bases and J by 6 bases, with 20 bases between. Germline V lookup: CDR1 MGHRA, CDR2 YSYEKL. Findings and caveats of the study: Relatively scarce in peripheral blood, disease-linked clones were CD8+. Clones tied to disease were said to be significantly enriched in matched ankylosing spondylitis synovial fluid. Seemingly distinctive of ankylosing spondylitis blood was a TCR beta motif formed by eight highly homologous variants.

The table lists this clonotype with a count of one. Its antigen is undetermined. What was sequenced was blood, either unsorted or a sorted T cell fraction (not recorded which). V usage is TRBV4-1 and J usage is TRBJ1-5, with D hard to call. This receptor was identified in a male donor with ankylosing spondylitis or in good health (not recorded which). The chain's CDR3 is CASSAKVGLPGQPQHF. The DNA for the CDR3 is TGCGCCAGCAGCGCCAAGGTCGGACTGCCTGGTCAGCCCCAGCATTTT.